Many counts were recorded for the clone carrying this T cell receptor (beta chain). What it binds is unknown. The data belong to a study of T cells in Graves' hyperthyroidism and ophthalmopathy. Study-level background: Any treatment followed the collection of peripheral blood at initial diagnosis.

This CDR3 is 13 amino acids long. The germline V gene has CDR1 DFQATT and CDR2 SNEGSKA (reference sequence). Trimming at V came to 6 bases and at J to 7 bases, leaving 3 bases not matched to a gene. Findings of the study overall: Ophthalmopathy prediction by the model preceded onset by a median roughly 6.3 months.

TCR beta CDR3 regions were amplified from RNA. The HTBI primer set was used in a first-round RT-PCR of the TCR CDR3. TCRdb re-called the multiplex PCR reads with MiXCR, one entry per CDR3 protein. The sample includes a few hundred thousand distinct CDR3 sequences, roughly a sixth of them seen just once. Sequencing was carried out using blood. The gene calls are TRBV20-1 and TRBJ2-1; 13 bases align to TRBD2. The receptor comes from a woman in her thirties or forties with Graves' ophthalmopathy. CDR3 in amino acids: CSAPGLAGNEQFF. CDR3 in DNA: TGCAGTGCGCCGGGACTAGCGGGGAATGAGCAGTTCTTC.